The T cell receptor (beta chain) under discussion was sequenced for a study of T-cell memory formation after mild COVID-19. V lost 3 bases and J lost 6; bases outside the gene matches: 11. The CDR3 has 15 amino acids. Germline assignment: CDR1 LNHDA and CDR2 SQIVND (reference sequence). Using its own MiXCR run on the 5' RACE reads, TCRdb lists one record per CDR3 protein. The repertoire includes fewer than 500,000 distinct CDR3 sequences, roughly 23% of them detected once, and around an eighth sits in the top ten. The chain joins TRBV19 to TRBJ2-7; TRBD1 matches 7 bases. This TCR was sampled from an adult woman who had mild COVID-19 (a few samples of this study predate the infection). Cell type and time point are not known. Sequenced: PBMCs or a T cell subset sorted from them (not recorded which). Here the CDR3 reads CASSMTGTVSSEQYF. In DNA, the CDR3 is TGTGCCAGTAGTATGACCGGGACAGTATCGTCCGAGCAGTACTTC.